The present T cell receptor beta chain was sequenced within a study of shared clonotypes between healthy human individuals. In germline, CDR1 is LNHDA, CDR2 SQIVND (reference sequence). The CDR3 is 14 amino acids. The germline V and J ends were trimmed by 3 bases and 5 bases, with 13 bases remaining between them. Generated by immunoSEQ multiplex PCR, the TCRdb table keeps only in-frame clones and is missing some. The sample consists of 700,000 or so clones, around 72% of them appearing once. The chain links TRBV19 to TRBJ1-1; D remains unclear. This TCR was sampled from a young woman in good health. Sequenced input: memory CD4+ T cells sorted from blood. Subset noted: CD45RA-negative fraction. In nucleotides, the CDR3 is TGTGCCAGTAGTATCGGCAGGTGGGCAACTGAAGCTTTCTTT. This gives the protein CASSIGRWATEAFF.